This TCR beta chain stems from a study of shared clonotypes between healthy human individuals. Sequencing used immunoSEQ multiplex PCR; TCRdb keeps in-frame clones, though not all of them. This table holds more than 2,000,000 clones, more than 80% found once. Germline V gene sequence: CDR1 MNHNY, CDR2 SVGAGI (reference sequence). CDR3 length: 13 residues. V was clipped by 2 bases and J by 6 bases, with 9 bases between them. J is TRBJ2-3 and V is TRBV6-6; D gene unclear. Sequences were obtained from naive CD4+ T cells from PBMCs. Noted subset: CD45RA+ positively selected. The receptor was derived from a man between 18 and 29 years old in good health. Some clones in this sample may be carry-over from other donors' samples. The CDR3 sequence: CASSYPTPDTQYF. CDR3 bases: TGTGCCAGCAGTTACCCCACGCCGGATACGCAGTATTTT.